What follows is one T cell receptor beta chain and its context. These data come from a study of tumor-infiltrating lymphocytes in primary liver carcinoma. With a constant-region primer, TCR beta cDNA was made from around 530 ng of total RNA. TCR beta libraries came from three nested multiplex PCR rounds using slightly modified ARM-PCR. Primers for the first two PCR rounds were TRBV1-TRBV30 forward primers and a C-beta reverse primer (about 10 cycles per round). TCRdb processed the multiplex PCR reads anew with MiXCR; each CDR3 protein has one entry. The sample consists of almost 200,000 distinct CDR3 sequences, around 60% of them appearing once. CDR3 length equals 14 residues. Germline V gene sequence: CDR1 MDHEN, CDR2 SYDVKM. J lost 4 bases, V lost 2 bases, and 4 bases had no gene match. Both blood RNA, taken from unsorted whole blood, and germline DNA were extracted.

The rearrangement joins TRBV28 to TRBJ1-2; 7 positions match TRBD1. Sequencing was performed on peripheral blood. This receptor was obtained from a woman aged 60 to 75 with primary liver carcinoma and hepatitis B virus infection. The CDR3 spells CASSLGQVFYGYTF. CDR3 in DNA: TGTGCCAGCAGTTTAGGACAGGTCTTCTATGGCTACACCTTC.